This T cell receptor beta chain is drawn from a study of cytomegalovirus exposure and HLA in healthy donors. Broader study findings: Earlier findings revealed that most TCR beta V segments proved productive either about 90% or about 30% of the time.

V trimming: 4 bases; J trimming: 5 bases; junction bases outside the gene matches: 11. The germline V gene encodes CDR1 LNHDA and CDR2 SQIVND (reference sequence). The CDR3 consists of 15 residues. Comment on this clone: Its antigen is still unknown.

13 Jbeta primers and 60 Vbeta primers were used for the PCR. Original processing methods: Counted up in a later analysis, unique TCR beta chains came to roughly 80 million, with around 10 million shared. The assay was immunoSEQ multiplex PCR, and TCRdb's table has in-frame clones only and misses some. D and trimming were read from the DNA, whereas the V and J calls and clone size are those reported in that table. The repertoire has 150,000 to 200,000 clones, more than 60% of them found once; the top ten carry 4.3%. The receptor was isolated from a man between 35 and 55 years old in good health and CMV-seronegative. Sequenced: PBMCs. V and J are TRBV19 and TRBJ2-7, with TRBD1 identical over 7 bases. The CDR3 region has the DNA TGTGCCAGTAGTACGACAGGGAAGGGCGGCAACGAGCAGTACTTC. Amino acids: CASSTTGKGGNEQYF.